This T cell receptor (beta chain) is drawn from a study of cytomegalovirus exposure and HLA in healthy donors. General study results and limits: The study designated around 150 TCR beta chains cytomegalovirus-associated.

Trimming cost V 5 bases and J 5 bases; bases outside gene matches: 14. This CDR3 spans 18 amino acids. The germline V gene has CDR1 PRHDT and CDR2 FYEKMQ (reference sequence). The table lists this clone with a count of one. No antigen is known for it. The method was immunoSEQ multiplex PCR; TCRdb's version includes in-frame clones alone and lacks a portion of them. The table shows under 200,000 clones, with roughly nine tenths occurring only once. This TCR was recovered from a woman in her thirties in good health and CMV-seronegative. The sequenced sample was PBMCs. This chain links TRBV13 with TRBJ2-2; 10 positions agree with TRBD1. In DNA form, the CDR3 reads TGTGCCAGCAGCACTACCGTCGGGACAGGGGCAGATACCGGGGAGCTGTTTTTT. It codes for CASSTTVGTGADTGELFF.